This entry is about one TCR beta chain. Its specificity is not known. Germline trimming cut 5 bases from V and 4 bases from J; bases unmatched to any gene: 12. This CDR3 is 16 amino acids long. The germline V gene has CDR1 LNHDA and CDR2 SQIVND (reference sequence). Donors were ostensibly healthy at sampling, although undocumented immune exposures were probable. This entry belongs to a study of cytomegalovirus exposure and HLA in healthy donors. Overall study results and limits: Immune exposure data for these donors was limited to CMV serostatus. With high specificity and sensitivity, the classifier reportedly diagnosed cytomegalovirus status.

The PCR employed 60 Vbeta primers together with 13 Jbeta primers. Per the authors' pipeline: An analysis performed later counted 73 million or so unique TCR beta chains (roughly 9.9 million of them shared). The repertoire was sequenced with immunoSEQ multiplex PCR; TCRdb's copy has only in-frame clones and lacks some. The D gene and trimming were derived from the DNA, and the V and J assignments and clone size from that table. The sample shows 89,000 or so clones, under 85% of them seen only once. This chain links TRBV19 with TRBJ1-1; 8 nucleotides align to TRBD1. The source material was PBMCs. The TCR sequence derives from a man aged 18 to 35 in good health and CMV-seropositive. DNA of the CDR3: TGTGCCAGTAGTTCCCCCAGGACAGGGTATTTCACTGAAGCTTTCTTT. Translating it yields CASSSPRTGYFTEAFF.